This TCR beta chain was obtained from a study of identical twins (dated by TCRdb to 2016 to 2018). Study-wide context: To test whether fetal clonotypes persist, this study deep-sequenced TCR alpha and beta repertoires from monozygotic twins, from unrelated adults of various ages, and from cord blood. To rule out contamination, replicate twin experiments were performed at different times with different library preparation protocols.

Reading from cysteine to phenylalanine, the CDR3 counts 13 amino acids. Only the CDR3 part of the read is kept: 39 bases, read in frame from the first base. The germline ends are 4 bases apart after V is trimmed by 0 bases and J by 3 bases. Based on the germline V gene, the CDR1 and CDR2 sequences are MRHNA and SNTAGT. General study outcomes and caveats: The excess sharing between twins in beta out-of-frame sequences was weaker because fewer shared sequences reduced the signal-to-noise ratio. Compared with coincidental sharing between unrelated individuals, out-of-frame TCR alpha sequences shared between twins had an excess of sequences with low generation probability. Recombination models systematically underestimated out-of-frame TCR alpha sharing in monozygotic twins but agreed with sharing between unrelated individuals. Abundant cord blood beta clonotypes carried fewer insertions; young adult naive repertoires showed a weaker similar trend, while memory repertoires showed none. Because the same donors could not be followed over many years, conclusions were based on cross-sectional statistical analysis. Invariant T cells such as MAIT and iNKT could partly confound zero-insertion analyses, though diverse VJ usage argued against this for most clonotypes.

Receptor libraries were prepared by 5' RACE. Data came from an Illumina HiSeq 2000. A universal primer binding site was introduced by template switching, and a unique molecular identifier was present in the final cDNA, enabling accurate counting of TCR cDNA molecules. First-strand cDNA for TCR alpha and beta chains was synthesized from specific primers in the conserved constant-segment region. To control for contamination, every cDNA library carried two barcodes: a SMART-Mk sample barcode plus Illumina barcodes. Two successive PCR steps introduced TruSeq adapter sequences along with Illumina sample barcodes. Sequencing of the TCR alpha and beta cDNA libraries was done on the Illumina HiSeq platform using custom primers. The source study handled its data this way. MiGEC processed the raw reads to extract unique molecular identifiers, while MiXCR was used to determine the CDR3 positions. Recombination models were inferred per individual with the repgenHMM and IGoR tools using an EM algorithm. Shared clonotype analysis was performed with the tcR package in R, normalizing sharing by the product of cloneset sizes. Out-of-frame nonproductive sequences were analyzed to study raw recombination free of thymic and clonal selection effects. The raw public data were reprocessed by TCRdb itself: fastp quality trimming at Q25, MiXCR clonotype calling, in-frame beta chains only. Entries are consolidated by CDR3 protein sequence, retaining the most common genes and DNA. The V and J calls shown here were made by TCRdb, not taken from the authors' results. In this sample the table shows 310,000 or so distinct CDR3 sequences, around 9.7% of which occur a single time. The leading ten clones occupy roughly 7% of the sample.

In the case of this clonotype: The clone's antigen remains unknown. Base quality data are lacking; no much larger clone is found one base away.

Every donor in the study was a healthy Caucasian. Three pairs of female monozygotic twins, all aged roughly 18 to 29 years, were included in the twin cohort. CD4+ and CD8+ T cell populations were isolated with positive isolation kits from Invitrogen. The same data also contributed to another study, on yellow fever vaccine responses in identical twins. From that second study: According to the authors, in identical twins the way T cells responded to vaccination appeared partly convergent and partly personalized. In identical twins, the study followed T cell clones that responded to the vaccine with precision.

Sequences were obtained from CD8+ T cells sorted from blood. The receptor chain draws on TRBV6-4 and TRBJ2-3; there is no confident call for the D gene. This clonotype was sampled from a woman between 18 and 29 years old in good health. The nucleotide sequence reads as follows: TGTGCCAGCAGTGACTCGACGACAGATACGCAGTATTTT. Its coded protein is CASSDSTTDTQYF.